This T cell receptor (beta chain) was identified during a study of regulatory T cells in long-lasting Graves disease (dated by TCRdb to about 2021). Study-level background: Antithyroid drugs had been taken for less than 3 months by newly diagnosed Graves' disease patients. Patients with persistent Graves' disease were compared with patients with newly diagnosed Graves' disease using TCR sequencing and RNA sequencing of peripheral blood. The study took place in China and was registered as a clinical trial. A total of roughly 35 samples were covered by TCR sequencing, comprising around 13 persistent and roughly 20 newly diagnosed Graves' disease patients.

CDR1 MNHGY and CDR2 SAAAGT are derived from the germline V gene. V loses 7 bases of germline sequence and J loses 10 bases, and the interval between the two ends is 29 bases. The CDR3 starts with the cysteine, ends with the phenylalanine, and has 16 residues. Only the CDR3 DNA is retained, 48 bases long and in frame from the first base. Study-level results and caveats: Sequencing and analysis were limited to the TCR beta chain. Only peripheral blood was studied, because thyroid tissue, the primary lesion, was inaccessible. TRBV28, TRBJ1-2 and TRBJ2-5 were preferentially used in persistent disease, while TRBV20-1 and TRBJ2-1 were favored in newly diagnosed disease. Persistent Graves' disease patients showed lower TCR Shannon entropy and fewer highly expanded clones than newly diagnosed patients, suggesting clonal expansion. As a limitation, the authors acknowledged that the small sample size may reduce accuracy. A larger number of public clonotypes was shared among persistent patients (over 2,500) than among newly diagnosed patients (approximately 1,000).

Comments on this clonotype: Its antigen remains undetermined. A much bigger clone sits one base away, suggesting this may be a read error.

The sample's time point, from its label and the paper: newly diagnosed GD, antithyroid drugs for less than 3 months. For both TCR sequencing and RNA sequencing, RNA was extracted from PBMCs using TRIzol. Graves' disease was diagnosed according to American Thyroid Association guidelines. Patients were recruited from an endocrinology department in Xi'an, China. Each patient gave around 9 milliliters of peripheral blood, collected in an EDTA anticoagulant tube. PBMCs were isolated by Ficoll Paque Plus density gradient separation without further T cell sorting. RNA quality was checked with an Agilent 2100 Bioanalyzer and agarose gel, and concentration with a NanoDrop 2000. The library was produced with multiplex PCR. Sequenced on an Illumina HiSeq 4000. CDR3 regions were amplified by Arm-PCR with iRepertoire HTBI primers to construct TCR beta libraries. Before sequencing, the PCR products underwent gel purification. The paper's processing steps were these. Gene usage analysis of CDR3 amino acid clonotypes relied on the roughly 64 TRBV and 14 TRBJ segments identified across samples. COPE and FqMerger were used to merge filtered high-quality paired reads into contigs. BLAST was used to align contigs to the IMGT TRBV, TRBD and TRBJ reference genes, and CDR3 was defined following IMGT. Highly expanded clones were defined as clonotypes with a frequency above 0.1%. Shannon entropy served as the measure of repertoire diversity, while the Gini coefficient captured V-J evenness. Public clonotypes were defined as clonotypes shared by more than one individual. TCRdb reanalyzed the raw reads on its own, using fastp at Q25 for trimming and MiXCR for clone calling, and kept in-frame beta chains. Duplicate CDR3 protein sequences are folded into a single record with the most common DNA and genes. Clone size and V and J calls follow TCRdb, not the original study. In all, the sample holds around 480,000 distinct CDR3 sequences, and roughly 17% of those were seen once. More than 10% of the sample comes from the top ten.

These data were likewise used in another study, on T cells in Graves' hyperthyroidism and ophthalmopathy. Taken from the second paper: A patient counted as having stable Graves' hyperthyroidism if no progression to ophthalmopathy occurred over 18 months of follow-up. Hyperthyroidism patients were aged 18 to 65 years and newly diagnosed, with disease duration of less than 2 months. Any patient with an uncontrolled infection, another autoimmune disease, pregnancy or lactation was excluded. Diagnoses were based on clinical symptoms, serum thyroxine and TRAb, thyroid ultrasound and orbital computed tomography. A first-round RT-PCR of the TCR CDR3 used the HTBI primer set with the Qiagen OneStep RT-PCR kit. Most expanded thyroid clonotypes (frequency above 0.001) were also detected in blood, a finding suggesting that blood repertoires may reflect thyroid immune responses. A model built on a 13 V-J signature distinguished ophthalmopathy from stable hyperthyroidism, reaching 85% to 90% sensitivity and about 81% specificity in cross-validation and 80%/75% in testing. In validation, progression to ophthalmopathy was predicted by the model with 65% to 71% sensitivity and nearly 75% specificity, a median of about 6 months before onset. TCR V-J signatures able to tell the groups apart were searched for in a discovery cohort of approximately 95 patients, of whom more than 40 had Graves' ophthalmopathy and about 60 had stable Graves' hyperthyroidism. Prospective prediction of ophthalmopathy was tested in an independent validation cohort of approximately 19 hyperthyroidism patients and around 16 patients who later progressed to ophthalmopathy. The approximately 100 discovery patients were divided at random into training and test sets in a 7:3 ratio. The study also compared thyroid tissue and blood T-cell repertoires from more than five Graves' hyperthyroidism patients. After sampling, hyperthyroidism patients received methimazole starting at 30 mg daily, and ophthalmopathy patients received high-dose intravenous methylprednisolone. The libraries were constructed in a second round of multiplex PCR and then size-selected and purified. Sequencing of the libraries was done on an Illumina HiSeq2000 using paired-end 100 bp reads. SOAPnuke was used to process the raw data, removing reads that contained adapters or uncalled bases, had a mean Phred below 15, or lacked an exact match to the constant primer or identifier. High-quality paired reads were merged using COPE v1.2.5, and each unique nucleotide sequence was defined as a clonotype. Clonotypes were aligned to IMGT TRBV, TRBD and TRBJ reference segments using MiTCR v1.1. Only V-J combinations with frequency above 0.0001, covering 98% to 99.2% of repertoires, were analysed. A TCS score was defined as the ratio of F50 (clonal expansion) to E x V (chaos), with BLOSUM62-based TCRdist applied between CDR3 peptides within each V-J. Welch's t-statistics and random forest reduced 500 to 550 V-J features to around 14, which were used in a naive Bayes classifier (R e1071). No statistical method was used to fix the sample size in advance, and group allocation was not hidden from the investigators. According to the paper, TCR Vbeta CDR3 sequencing was carried out on around 140 peripheral blood samples, which came from approximately 41 ophthalmopathy, 75 to 80 hyperthyroidism and approximately 17 progressor patients.

The sequencing used peripheral blood mononuclear cells (PBMCs), collected at new diagnosis, from a patient treated with antithyroid drugs. This TCR was recovered from a man in his forties or fifties with Graves disease. Donor details come from another sample of the same person, matched by shared clones. The chain employs TRBV6-8 and TRBJ2-7; the best D guess is TRBD1, with 6 bases matching. The bases read TGTGCCAGCACCTCCTTCGGGCGACGCCAGGGGCTCGATCAGTACTTC. The translation is CASTSFGRRQGLDQYF.